This record looks at one TCR beta chain sequence and its context. Its cognate antigen is unknown. The entry originates in a study of blood T cells in healthy people across ages. Study-level points and caveats: The authors considered diversity estimates from one million T cells to be underestimates. Unknown CMV status may confound age-related changes in expanded clones. A roughly linear age-dependent decrease characterized TCR beta diversity per million T cells.

Per sample, extraction of total RNA gave at least 5 micrograms in every case. The use of a sample-barcoded 5' primer and a J-beta primer mix characterized a second PCR of about 6 to 12 cycles. TCRdb re-called the 5' RACE reads with MiXCR, one entry per CDR3 protein. This sample carries hundreds of thousands of distinct CDR3 sequences, 56% of them seen once, and the ten largest clones take roughly 25%. The TCR originated in a man aged 40-50 years in good health. Sequences were obtained from blood.

In nucleotides, the CDR3 is TGTGCCAGCAGCCGCTTCTCTCGGGAGACCCAGTACTTC. Protein product: CASSRFSRETQYF. The chain employs TRBV7-8 and TRBJ2-5; D unresolved. Trimming left V 5 bases short and J 5 bases short, with 12 bases between. The CDR3 is made up of 13 amino acids. Germline V gives CDR1 SGHVS, CDR2 FQNEAQ.